These 21 T cell receptor beta chains came from one sample sequenced in a study of shared clonotypes between healthy human individuals. Generated by immunoSEQ multiplex PCR, the TCRdb table keeps only in-frame clones and is missing some. The repertoire holds about 710,000 clones, about two thirds seen once, with over 1.5% in the top ten. The sample consisted of memory CD4+ T cells sorted from blood. The subset: CD45RA-negative fraction. These receptors all come from a woman aged 25 to 39 in good health.

The chain couples TRBV28 to TRBJ2-7, with 8 bases identical to TRBD2. In germline, CDR1 is MDHEN, CDR2 SYDVKM. The CDR3 sequence is 15 residues long. Losses at the gene ends were 7 bases for V and 6 bases for J; bases not matched to a gene: 14. The CDR3 is CASIRSAGGNVEQYF. The CDR3 region has the DNA TGTGCCAGCATCCGGAGCGCGGGAGGCAATGTCGAGCAGTACTTC.

The rearrangement uses TRBV1 and TRBJ2-7; the table calls TRBD2, which could not be checked here. TRBV1 is a pseudogene. The CDR3 covers 14 residues. This CDR3 reads CTSTQAVPPHEQYF. For the CDR3, the DNA is TGCACCAGCACCCAAGCGGTCCCCCCCCACGAGCAGTACTTC.

The V gene is TRBV11-1, the J gene TRBJ1-4; TRBD1 is a possible D gene (5 bases). Trimming took off 1 base at V and 7 bases at J, with 16 bases between the two ends. CDR1 and CDR2 (germline): SGHAT, FQDESV (reference sequence). The length of the CDR3 is 16 residues. CDR3 residues: CASSLESTGSVEKLFF. The CDR3, as DNA: TGTGCCAGCAGCTTAGAATCAACAGGTTCGGTTGAAAAACTGTTTTTT.

The chain recombines TRBV23-1 with TRBJ2-7, with D maybe TRBD2 (6 bases). TRBV23-1 is annotated as an ORF whose role is uncertain. There are 16 residues in the CDR3. Trimming took off 3 bases at V and 3 bases at J, with 18 bases between the two ends. CDR3 in amino acids: CASSHYQIADYYEQYF. The CDR3 bases are TGCGCCAGCAGTCATTACCAAATCGCGGACTACTACGAGCAGTACTTC.

This clone was counted only a few times. The chain employs TRBV2 and TRBJ2-3; D is unclear. Trimming left V 7 bases short and J 4 bases short, with 15 bases between. This CDR3 is built from 14 residues. Per the germline V gene, CDR1 is SNHLY and CDR2 is FYNNEI. CDR3 in DNA: TGTGCCAGCACCGCTTCAACCGCATCAGATACGCAGTATTTT. This encodes CASTASTASDTQYF.

CDR3 protein: CASSKIPGQQGEFYEQYF. In DNA form, the CDR3 reads TGTGCCAGCAGCAAAATTCCGGGACAGCAGGGGGAATTCTACGAGCAGTACTTC. V and J are TRBV21-1 and TRBJ2-7; the table names TRBD1, a call not compared with the DNA. TRBV21-1 is an annotated pseudogene. This CDR3 contains 18 residues.

This chain uses TRBV9 with TRBJ2-2, with 7 bases aligning to TRBD2. Germline V gives CDR1 SGDLS, CDR2 YYNGEE. V lost 3 bases and J lost 0; bases outside the gene matches: 5. The CDR3 totals 16 residues. For the CDR3, the DNA is TGTGCCAGCAGCGCCTCCGGGACTACGAACACCGGGGAGCTGTTTTTT. Translating it yields CASSASGTTNTGELFF.

The chain couples TRBV10-3 to TRBJ1-3, with D hard to call. Germline CDR1 reads ENHRY; CDR2 reads SYGVKD. V gave up 8 bases and J gave up 0 bases, with 14 bases separating them. This CDR3 is built from 15 residues. The CDR3 protein is CAISQMGDSGNTIYF. The CDR3 DNA reads TGTGCCATCTCGCAGATGGGAGACTCTGGAAACACCATATATTTT.

The chain is built from TRBV5-6 and TRBJ1-2, with TRBD1 matching over 9 bases. The trim removed 1 base at V and 4 bases at J, leaving 8 bases unmatched. Germline CDR1 and CDR2: SGHDT and YYEEEE. This CDR3 is built from 16 residues. The CDR3 DNA follows: TGTGCCAGCAGCTTGTATTTGACAGGGGGACTCTATGGCTACACCTTC. Translating it yields CASSLYLTGGLYGYTF.

With respect to this clone: The sample carries other DNA sequences with the same CDR3. This rearrangement joins TRBV18 to TRBJ2-7; D possibly corresponds to TRBD1 (6 bases). The CDR3 contains 13 residues. The germline CDR1 and CDR2 sequences are KGHSH and LQKENI. The V gene lost 2 bases and the J gene lost 2 bases, with 7 bases spanning the gap. Written as DNA, the CDR3 is TGTGCCAGCTCACCAGGACAGACCTACGAGCAGTACTTC. Protein product: CASSPGQTYEQYF.

The table lists this clone with many counts. The chain is built from TRBV2 and TRBJ2-6; 9 bases agree with TRBD1. The CDR3 has 22 amino acids. With V trimmed by 9 bases and J by 2 bases, 26 bases remained unmatched. Germline assignment: CDR1 SNHLY and CDR2 FYNNEI. Written as DNA, the CDR3 is TGTGCCAGTCCCCCTAGGACGGGACAGGGTGGCCTTCGCCTTACTGGGGCCAACGTCCTGACTTTC. As protein: CASPPRTGQGGLRLTGANVLTF.

This clone was observed a single time. The V and J genes are TRBV11-2 and TRBJ2-2; 10 bases are shared with TRBD1. V trimming: 5 bases; J trimming: 7 bases; junction bases outside the gene matches: 4. Looked up from germline, CDR1 is SGHAT and CDR2 is FQNNGV. This CDR3 region has 14 residues. The DNA for the CDR3 is TGTGCCAGCAGCCGGGACAGGGGAGTCGGGGAGCTGTTTTTT. It translates to CASSRDRGVGELFF.

The DNA for the CDR3 is TGTGCCAGTAGTAACAGTGACAGCAATCAGCCCCAGCATTTT. Translated: CASSNSDSNQPQHF. The chain links TRBV19 to TRBJ1-5; no clear D gene. The CDR3 sequence is 14 residues long. Germline loops: CDR1 LNHDA, CDR2 SQIVND (reference sequence). Trimming shortened V by 4 bases and J by 1 base, and 8 bases separated the two germline ends.

The chain uses TRBV5-6 and TRBJ1-1; possible D gene TRBD1, 6 bases. Trimming removed 4 bases from V and 4 bases from J, with 20 bases in between. This CDR3 has 16 amino acids. The germline V gene has CDR1 SGHDT and CDR2 YYEEEE. The CDR3 DNA reads TGTGCCAGCAGCCCGGCCGGGGGGCAGTTTGGCACTGAAGCTTTCTTT. It yields the protein CASSPAGGQFGTEAFF. Based on the CDR3 plus reference TRBV5-6 and TRBJ1-1, the full variable domain is DAGVTQSPTHLIKTRGQQVTLRCSPKSGHDTVSWYQQALGQGPQFIFQYYEEEERQRGNFPDRFSGHQFPNYSSELNVNALLLGDSALYLCASSPAGGQFGTEAFFGQGTRLTVV.

V is TRBV11-2 and J is TRBJ2-7, with D possibly TRBD1 on 6 matching bases. This CDR3 has 15 residues. Trimming cost V 5 bases and J 7 bases, with 21 bases left between them. Germline-derived CDR1 and CDR2 are SGHAT and FQNNGV. The CDR3 loop is CASSPHRDTGLEQYF. The CDR3 nucleotides are TGTGCCAGCAGCCCCCACCGGGACACAGGTCTGGAGCAGTACTTC.

The rearrangement joins TRBV7-2 to TRBJ1-4, with 7 positions matching TRBD1. Trimming removed 11 bases from V and 4 bases from J; junction bases left unmatched: 16. Germline V gives CDR1 SGHTA, CDR2 FQGNSA. The CDR3 is made up of 16 amino acids. The chain's CDR3 is CASSLDPPGGNEKLFF. DNA of the CDR3: TGTGCCTCCAGCTTAGATCCTCCAGGGGGTAATGAAAAACTGTTTTTT.

The V call is TRBV19, the J call TRBJ1-5; D gene uncertain. V lost 0 bases and J lost 3, with 6 bases in between. The V gene's germline CDR1 is LNHDA and CDR2 SQIVND (reference sequence). CDR3 length: 14 amino acids. The CDR3 DNA reads as TGTGCCAGTAGTATAGACAGAATCAATCAGCCCCAGCATTTT. Its protein product is CASSIDRINQPQHF.

The chain employs TRBV4-1 and TRBJ1-5; D is undetermined. Germline lookup yields CDR1 MGHRA and CDR2 YSYEKL. There are 20 residues in the CDR3. The V end was cut by 0 bases, the J end by 2 bases, with 23 bases between. The CDR3 reads CASSQEIRTNWIGGNQPQHF. CDR3 in DNA: TGCGCCAGCAGCCAAGAAATTAGGACGAACTGGATCGGAGGCAATCAGCCCCAGCATTTT.

The chain recombines TRBV29-1 with TRBJ1-1; 7 bases agree with TRBD1. Germline CDR1 reads SQVTM; CDR2 reads ANQGSEA. This CDR3 is built from 13 residues. The junction had 5 bases not matched to a gene; V was cut back by 5 bases and J by 2 bases. CDR3 DNA sequence: TGCAGCGTTTTGGGACAGATAAACACTGAAGCTTTCTTT. It encodes CSVLGQINTEAFF.

This sequence joins TRBV29-1 and TRBJ1-5; D is ambiguous. The CDR3 spans 13 residues. Trimming cost V 7 bases and J 2 bases, with 12 bases left between them. The germline V gene has CDR1 SQVTM and CDR2 ANQGSEA. The CDR3, as DNA: TGCAGCGCCCTGGTGCAGGGCAATCAGCCCCAGCATTTT. This translates into CSALVQGNQPQHF. The full variable domain, its missing parts supplied by reference TRBV29-1 and TRBJ1-5, is SAVISQKPSRDICQRGTSLTIQCQVDSQVTMMFWYRQQPGQSLTLIATANQGSEATYESGFVIDKFPISRPNLTFSTLTVSNMSPEDSSIYLCSALVQGNQPQHFGDGTRLSIL.

This clone was observed a few times. The CDR3 reads CASSELDYYEQFF. In DNA, the CDR3 is TGTGCCAGCAGTGAGTTAGACTACTACGAGCAGTTCTTC. The rearrangement uses TRBV25-1 and TRBJ2-1; tentative D call: TRBD2 (5 bases). The CDR3 length is 13 residues. The V end lost 3 bases, the J end lost 10 bases, and 13 bases lay between the germline ends. Germline V gene sequence: CDR1 MGHDK, CDR2 SYGVNS.